The 9 T cell receptor beta chains given below trace back to one sample, sequenced in a study of neurological immune-mediated disorders. Time point described: longitudinal time-point 3. A single record per CDR3 protein comes from TCRdb applying MiXCR to the 5' RACE reads. The data hold tens of thousands of distinct CDR3 sequences, with around 4.7% observed a single time. The source material was PBMCs. The receptors stem from an older woman with multiple sclerosis.

This clonotype was seen at least ten times. The rearrangement uses TRBV5-1 and TRBJ1-1; 7 positions match TRBD1. The germline CDR1 and CDR2 sequences are SGHRS and YFSETQ. The CDR3 covers 14 residues. The V gene end was trimmed by 4 bases and the J gene end by 1 base; junction bases not matched to a gene: 4. The CDR3 DNA is TGCGCCAGCAGCCTAAGACAGGGGAACACTGAAGCTTTCTTT. The encoded protein is CASSLRQGNTEAFF.

This chain uses TRBV5-1 with TRBJ2-1; 8 positions match TRBD2. The CDR3 extends over 15 amino acids. Germline lookup yields CDR1 SGHRS and CDR2 YFSETQ. V shed 4 bases, J shed 1 base, and the junction held 4 bases outside the gene matches. CDR3 amino acids: CASSTGTRSYNEQFF. The CDR3 nucleotides are TGCGCCAGCAGCACCGGGACTAGATCCTACAATGAGCAGTTCTTC.

This clonotype was seen ten or more times. The J gene is TRBJ1-5, the V gene TRBV4-1; 7 bases map to TRBD1. The germline V gene has CDR1 MGHRA and CDR2 YSYEKL. Trimming cost V 3 bases and J 3 bases; bases outside gene matches: 5. There are 15 residues in the CDR3. CDR3 DNA sequence: TGCGCCAGCAGCCACGCCGGGACAGCCAATCAGCCCCAGCATTTT. Protein sequence: CASSHAGTANQPQHF.

Many counts were recorded for this clonotype. V is TRBV20-1 and J is TRBJ2-5; D uncertain. The CDR3 has 15 residues. V was pared by 1 base and J by 1 base, with 13 bases between. Germline lookup yields CDR1 DFQATT and CDR2 SNEGSKA (reference sequence). DNA of the CDR3: TGCAGTGCTAGAGGACGGAGTCCCTCCCAAGAGACCCAGTACTTC. Translating it yields CSARGRSPSQETQYF.

This clonotype was counted many times. The V and J genes are TRBV14 and TRBJ2-5; D gene unclear. The V end was cut by 0 bases, the J end by 7 bases, with 12 bases between. Germline V gives CDR1 SGHDN, CDR2 FVKESK. The CDR3 consists of 14 residues. CDR3 nucleotide sequence: TGTGCCAGCAGCCAAGATGACAATATAGGGACCCAGTACTTC. Its translation is CASSQDDNIGTQYF.

There are many counts of this clonotype. The J gene is TRBJ1-1, the V gene TRBV2; the D gene is possibly TRBD1 (6 bases). The ends were cut back, 2 bases at V and 6 bases at J, with 13 bases in the middle. The CDR3 consists of 14 residues. CDR1 SNHLY and CDR2 FYNNEI come from the germline V gene. CDR3 sequence reads: CASSESGWTAEAFF. The CDR3 DNA reads as TGTGCCAGCAGTGAATCGGGATGGACAGCTGAAGCTTTCTTT.

This clonotype was observed at least ten times. The V call is TRBV5-6, the J call TRBJ2-5; 10 nucleotides match TRBD2. This CDR3 has 16 residues. Trimming cost V 4 bases and J 5 bases; bases outside gene matches: 11. Germline V CDR1 and CDR2: SGHDT, YYEEEE. Written as DNA, the CDR3 is TGTGCCAGCAGCATCTCGACTAGCGGGTTCGCGGAGACCCAGTACTTC. Translating gives CASSISTSGFAETQYF.

The rearrangement uses TRBV9 and TRBJ1-4, with D tentatively TRBD1 (5 bases). The CDR3 length is 14 residues. V lost 4 bases and J 0 bases, leaving 7 bases between the germline ends. The germline V gene encodes CDR1 SGDLS and CDR2 YYNGEE. CDR3 protein: CASSQTATNEKLFF. For the CDR3, the DNA is TGTGCCAGCAGCCAGACAGCAACTAATGAAAAACTGTTTTTT.

In this sample, this clonotype turned up many times. The rearrangement joins TRBV5-1 to TRBJ2-6, with TRBD2 matching 10 bases. With V trimmed by 4 bases and J by 3 bases, 7 bases remained unmatched. Per the germline V gene, CDR1 is SGHRS and CDR2 is YFSETQ. The CDR3 spans 17 residues. The CDR3 is CASSLIAGGGGANVLTF. The DNA for the CDR3 is TGCGCCAGCAGCCTGATAGCGGGGGGCGGTGGGGCCAACGTCCTGACTTTC.